The text below deals with one TCR beta chain. This CDR3 comprises 14 residues. The germline V gene encodes CDR1 SGHNT and CDR2 YYREEE (reference sequence). Trimming took 0 bases from V and 0 from J, leaving 6 bases between them. Assay: immunoSEQ multiplex PCR; the TCRdb copy retains only in-frame clones and omits some. The data hold nearly 400,000 clones, with 85% to 90% observed a single time. The data stem from a study of blood T cell repertoires in COVID-19. Donors in Cohort 3 counted as recovered after two negative PCRs, clearance, or symptom resolution. The sequencing input was PBMCs or T cells enriched from blood (not recorded which). This clonotype was obtained from a woman aged 25 to 39 who had recovered from COVID-19. The gene calls are TRBV5-4 and TRBJ1-2; no firm D call. The CDR3 coding sequence is TGTGCCAGCAGCTTGGGGGGAGCTAACTATGGCTACACCTTC. The encoded protein is CASSLGGANYGYTF.